This T cell receptor (beta chain) was recorded in a study of control samples from healthy donors and cancer patients. Germline lookup yields CDR1 SQVTM and CDR2 ANQGSEA. The length of the CDR3 is 11 residues. The ends were cut back, 4 bases at V and 7 bases at J, with 8 bases in the middle. The assay was immunoSEQ multiplex PCR, and TCRdb's table has in-frame clones only and misses some. The sample shows about 130,000 clones, around nine tenths of them seen only once. Sequenced material: blood. The chain joins TRBV29-1 to TRBJ2-1; D gene ambiguous. The source is a man aged 18 to 35 in good health. CDR3 protein: CSVVAGNEQFF. CDR3 nucleotides: TGCAGCGTTGTAGCCGGTAATGAGCAGTTCTTC.